This passage covers 2 T cell receptor beta chains from one sample sequenced in a study of tumor-infiltrating lymphocytes in primary liver carcinoma. Total RNA amounting to 450 to 550 ng was the source from which TCR beta cDNA was made with a constant-region primer. Libraries for TCR beta were built through three nested multiplex PCR rounds, which together made up a slightly modified ARM-PCR procedure. TRBV1-TRBV30 forward primers paired with a C-beta reverse primer drove the first two PCR rounds, about 11 cycles each. TCRdb re-analysed the multiplex PCR reads in MiXCR, keeping a single row per CDR3 protein. The sample has roughly 22,000 distinct CDR3 sequences; around 80% are singletons. It was from around 20-30 mg of unsorted bulk tissue that RNA and DNA were co-extracted. The specimen was liver tumor tissue from sampling region 2. Subset meaning: tumor region T2, inferior pole. These receptors all stem from a woman aged 25 to 39 with primary liver carcinoma and hepatitis B virus infection.

This clonotype was recorded at least ten times. The chain couples TRBV7-2 to TRBJ2-3; 9 nucleotides match TRBD2. V was clipped by 2 bases and J by 0 bases; unmatched bases: 6. CDR1 and CDR2 from the germline V gene are SGHTA and FQGNSA. The CDR3 spans 17 residues. CDR3 region: CASSLFGLATSTDTQYF. As DNA, the CDR3 is TGTGCCAGCAGCTTATTTGGACTAGCGACTAGCACAGATACGCAGTATTTT. Based on the CDR3 plus reference TRBV7-2 and TRBJ2-3, the full variable domain is GAGVSQSPSNKVTEKGKDVELRCDPISGHTALYWYRQSLGQGLEFLIYFQGNSAPDKSGLPSDRFSAERTGGSVSTLTIQRTQQEDSAVYLCASSLFGLATSTDTQYFGPGTRLTVL.

A note on this clonotype: One end of the junction is discordant with germline, which a read error may explain. The gene calls are TRBV29-1 and TRBJ2-5; D gene ambiguous. This CDR3 spans 13 amino acids. The germline CDR1 and CDR2 sequences are SQVTM and ANQGSEA. CDR3 DNA sequence: TGCAGCGTTGAAGAGAGAAACCAAGAGATCCAGTGTTTC. Protein: CSVEERNQEIQCF. The complete variable domain, with remaining parts taken from reference TRBV29-1 and TRBJ2-5, reads SAVISQKPSRDICQRGTSLTIQCQVDSQVTMMFWYRQQPGQSLTLIATANQGSEATYESGFVIDKFPISRPNLTFSTLTVSNMSPEDSSIYLCSVEERNQEIQCFGPGTRLLVL.